This T cell receptor (beta chain) was captured by sequencing in a study of CD8+CD57+ T cells in acquired aplastic anemia. Study-level information: Isolated CD4+ and CD8+ cells, once sorted, yielded DNA averaging about 3 ug.

TCR beta VDJ and CDR3 were profiled, and genomic DNA was the template. TCRdb independently ran MiXCR on the reads; one entry per CDR3 protein. The sample has a few hundred thousand distinct CDR3 sequences; roughly 61% are singletons. Points from the study as a whole: Researchers reported that CD8+ Simpson's diversity was not significantly different in patients versus controls. Common to patients and controls were about 31 CD8+ CDR3 sequences.

This clonotype was counted a few times. Antigen specificity is unknown. Individuals selected for sequencing had exhibited CD8+CD57+ cell expansion on flow cytometry. The diagnosis in all patients was severe acquired aplastic anemia. The CDR3 runs 14 residues. Per the germline V gene, CDR1 is KGHDR and CDR2 is SFDVKD. Trimming pared 2 bases from V and 3 bases from J, leaving 10 bases between. The clonotype originates from a human donor with aplastic anemia. The genes are TRBV24-1 and TRBJ2-7; weak D call: TRBD2 (5 bases). The sample comprised sorted CD4+, CD8+, or CD8+CD57+ T cells (not recorded which) from PBMCs. In DNA, the CDR3 is TGTGCCACCAGTGATTCATTCGGGAACTACGAGCAGTACTTC. Protein sequence: CATSDSFGNYEQYF.